The clone carrying this TCR beta chain was counted only a few times. Its antigen remains unknown. TCR beta CDR3 sequences were amplified from RNA transcripts. The HTBI primer set served for first-round RT-PCR of the TCR CDR3. One entry per CDR3 protein, called by TCRdb with MiXCR from the multiplex PCR reads. The sample shows about 290,000 distinct CDR3 sequences, 13% of them seen only once. Lactation, pregnancy, other autoimmune disease or uncontrolled infection led to exclusion of patients. Initially, at the first diagnosis of hyperthyroidism and before any ophthalmopathy symptoms, blood was sampled. Germline V gives CDR1 LGHNA, CDR2 YNFKEQ. Trimming stripped 1 base from V and 4 bases from J, with 11 bases between. This CDR3 is built from 15 residues. These data originate in a study of T cells in Graves' hyperthyroidism and ophthalmopathy. Whole-study findings and limits: Classification by a 13 V-J model distinguished ophthalmopathy from stable hyperthyroidism.

The sample consisted of blood. The source of this sequence is a woman aged 25 to 39 with Graves' hyperthyroidism that later progressed to Graves' ophthalmopathy. The rearrangement joins TRBV4-2 to TRBJ2-1; TRBD2 might be the D (6 bases). The CDR3 loop reads CASSQVRETYNEQFF. The CDR3 nucleotides read TGTGCCAGCAGCCAAGTCCGGGAGACGTACAATGAGCAGTTCTTC.